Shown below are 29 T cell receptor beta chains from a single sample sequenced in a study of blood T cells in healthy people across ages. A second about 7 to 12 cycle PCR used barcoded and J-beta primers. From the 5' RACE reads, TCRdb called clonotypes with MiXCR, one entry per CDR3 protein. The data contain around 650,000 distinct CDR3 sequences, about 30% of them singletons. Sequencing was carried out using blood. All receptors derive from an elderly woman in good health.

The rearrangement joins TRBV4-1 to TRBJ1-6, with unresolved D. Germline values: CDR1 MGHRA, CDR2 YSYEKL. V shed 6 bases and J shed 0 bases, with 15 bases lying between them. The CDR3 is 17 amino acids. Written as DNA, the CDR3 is TGCGCCAGCAGACACATAGGTTTCAGCTCCTATAATTCACCCCTCCACTTT. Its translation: CASRHIGFSSYNSPLHF.

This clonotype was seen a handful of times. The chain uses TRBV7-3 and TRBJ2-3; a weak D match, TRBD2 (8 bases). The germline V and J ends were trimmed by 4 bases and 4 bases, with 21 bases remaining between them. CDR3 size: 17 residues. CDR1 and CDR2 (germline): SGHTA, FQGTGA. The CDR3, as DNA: TGTGCCAGCAGCTCCAGGGGGGCGGGGGGAAATTCAGATACGCAGTATTTT. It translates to CASSSRGAGGNSDTQYF.

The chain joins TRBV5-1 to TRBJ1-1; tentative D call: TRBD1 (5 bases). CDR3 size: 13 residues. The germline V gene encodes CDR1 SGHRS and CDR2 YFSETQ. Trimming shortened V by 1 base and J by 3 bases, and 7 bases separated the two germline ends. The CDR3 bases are TGCGCCAGCAGCTTGATCAGGGACACTGAAGCTTTCTTT. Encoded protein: CASSLIRDTEAFF. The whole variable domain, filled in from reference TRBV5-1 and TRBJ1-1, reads KAGVTQTPRYLIKTRGQQVTLSCSPISGHRSVSWYQQTPGQGLQFLFEYFSETQRNKGNFPGRFSGRQFSNSRSEMNVSTLELGDSALYLCASSLIRDTEAFFGQGTRLTVV.

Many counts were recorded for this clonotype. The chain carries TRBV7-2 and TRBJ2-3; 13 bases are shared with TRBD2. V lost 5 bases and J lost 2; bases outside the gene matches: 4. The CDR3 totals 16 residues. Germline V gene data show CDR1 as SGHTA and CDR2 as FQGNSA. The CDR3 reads CASSRLAGGNTDTQYF. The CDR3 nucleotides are TGTGCCAGCAGCCGACTAGCGGGGGGAAACACAGATACGCAGTATTTT.

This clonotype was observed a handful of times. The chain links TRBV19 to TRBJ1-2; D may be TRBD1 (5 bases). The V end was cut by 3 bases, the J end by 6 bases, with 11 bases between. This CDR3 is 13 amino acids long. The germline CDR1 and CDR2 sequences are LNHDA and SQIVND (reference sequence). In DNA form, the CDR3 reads TGTGCCAGTAGTATCCCCAGGGTGGATGGCTACACCTTC. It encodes CASSIPRVDGYTF.

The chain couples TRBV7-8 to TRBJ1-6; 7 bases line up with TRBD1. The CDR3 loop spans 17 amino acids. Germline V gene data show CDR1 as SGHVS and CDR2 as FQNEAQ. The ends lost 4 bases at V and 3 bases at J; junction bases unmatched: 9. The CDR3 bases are TGTGCCAGCAGCTGGGGGGTAGGGGGCGTCTATAATTCACCCCTCCACTTT. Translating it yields CASSWGVGGVYNSPLHF.

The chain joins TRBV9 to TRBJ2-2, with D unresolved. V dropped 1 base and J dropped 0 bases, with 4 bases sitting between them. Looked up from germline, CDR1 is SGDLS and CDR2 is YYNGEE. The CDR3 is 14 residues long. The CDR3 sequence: CASSVSPNTGELFF. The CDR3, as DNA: TGTGCCAGCAGCGTATCCCCGAACACCGGGGAGCTGTTTTTT. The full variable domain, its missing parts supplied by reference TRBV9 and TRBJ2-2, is DSGVTQTPKHLITATGQRVTLRCSPRSGDLSVYWYQQSLDQGLQFLIQYYNGEERAKGNILERFSAQQFPDLHSELNLSSLELGDSALYFCASSVSPNTGELFFGEGSRLTVL.

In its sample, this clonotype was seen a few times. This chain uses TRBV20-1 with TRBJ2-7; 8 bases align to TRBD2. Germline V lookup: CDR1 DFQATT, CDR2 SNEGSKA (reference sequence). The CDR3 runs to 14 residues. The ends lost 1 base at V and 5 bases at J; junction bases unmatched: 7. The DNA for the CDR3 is TGCAGTGCTAGAGTCGGCGGGGGGTCTCACGAGCAGTACTTC. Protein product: CSARVGGGSHEQYF.

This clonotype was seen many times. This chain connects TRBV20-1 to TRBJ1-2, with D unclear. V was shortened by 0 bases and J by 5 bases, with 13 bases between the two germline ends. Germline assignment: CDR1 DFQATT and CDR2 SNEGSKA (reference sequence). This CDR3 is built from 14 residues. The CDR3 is CSARDRGGRYGYTF. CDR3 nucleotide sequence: TGCAGTGCTAGAGATCGCGGAGGGAGATATGGCTACACCTTC.

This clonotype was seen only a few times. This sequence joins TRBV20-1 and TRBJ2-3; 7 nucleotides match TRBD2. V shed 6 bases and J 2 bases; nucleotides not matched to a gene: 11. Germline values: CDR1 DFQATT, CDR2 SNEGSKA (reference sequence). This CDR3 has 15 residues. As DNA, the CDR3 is TGCAGTGCCTTACCGGGACTAAAGATCACAGATACGCAGTATTTT. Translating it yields CSALPGLKITDTQYF.

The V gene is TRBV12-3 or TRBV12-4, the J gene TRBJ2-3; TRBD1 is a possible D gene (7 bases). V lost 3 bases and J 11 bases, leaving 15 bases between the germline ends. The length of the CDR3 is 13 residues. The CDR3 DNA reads TGTGCCAGCAGTTTGGAGGGGACAGATGTGCAGTATTTT. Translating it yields CASSLEGTDVQYF.

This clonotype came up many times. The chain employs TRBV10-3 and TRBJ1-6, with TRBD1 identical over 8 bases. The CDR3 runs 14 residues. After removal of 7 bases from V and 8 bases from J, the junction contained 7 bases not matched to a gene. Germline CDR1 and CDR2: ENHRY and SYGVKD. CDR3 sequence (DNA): TGTGCCATCAACCCAGGGGGCAGGGATTCACCCCTCCACTTT. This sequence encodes CAINPGGRDSPLHF.

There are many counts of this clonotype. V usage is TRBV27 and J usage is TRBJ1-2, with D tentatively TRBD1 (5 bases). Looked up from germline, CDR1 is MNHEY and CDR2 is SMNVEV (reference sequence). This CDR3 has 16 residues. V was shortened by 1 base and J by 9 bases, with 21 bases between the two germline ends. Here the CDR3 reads CASSLYVGAGAGSYTF. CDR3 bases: TGTGCCAGCAGTTTATATGTCGGGGCCGGGGCTGGGAGCTACACCTTC.

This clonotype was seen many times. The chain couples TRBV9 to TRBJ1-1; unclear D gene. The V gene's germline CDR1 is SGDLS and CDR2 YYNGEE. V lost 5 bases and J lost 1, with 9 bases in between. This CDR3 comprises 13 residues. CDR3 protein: CASSEGGNTEAFF. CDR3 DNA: TGTGCCAGCAGTGAAGGAGGGAACACTGAAGCTTTCTTT.

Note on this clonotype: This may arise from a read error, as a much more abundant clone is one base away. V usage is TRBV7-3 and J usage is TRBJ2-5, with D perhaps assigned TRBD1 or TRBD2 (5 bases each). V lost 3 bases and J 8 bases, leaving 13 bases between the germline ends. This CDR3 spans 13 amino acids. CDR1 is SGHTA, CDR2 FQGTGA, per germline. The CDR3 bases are TGTGCCAGCAGCTTGAACAGCCGGGACACCCAGTACTTC. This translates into CASSLNSRDTQYF.

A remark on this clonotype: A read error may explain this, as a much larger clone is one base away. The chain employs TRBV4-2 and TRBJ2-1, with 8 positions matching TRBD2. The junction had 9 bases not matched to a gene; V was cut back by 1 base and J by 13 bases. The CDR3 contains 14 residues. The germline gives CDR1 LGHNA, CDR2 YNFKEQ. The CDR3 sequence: CASSQVTAGETQFF. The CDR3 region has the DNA TGTGCCAGCAGCCAAGTAACAGCGGGGGAGACCCAGTTCTTC.

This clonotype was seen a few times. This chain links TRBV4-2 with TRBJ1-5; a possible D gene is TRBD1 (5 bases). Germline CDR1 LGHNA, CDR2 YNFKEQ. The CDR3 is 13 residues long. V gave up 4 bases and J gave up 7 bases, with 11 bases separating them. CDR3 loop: CASSPDINQPQHF. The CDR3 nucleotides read TGTGCCAGCAGCCCGGACATAAACCAGCCCCAGCATTTT.

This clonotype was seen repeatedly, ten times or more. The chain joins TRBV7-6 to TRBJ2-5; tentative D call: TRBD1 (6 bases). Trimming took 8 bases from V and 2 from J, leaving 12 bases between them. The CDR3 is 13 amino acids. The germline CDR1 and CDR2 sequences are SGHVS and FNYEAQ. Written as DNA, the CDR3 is TGTGCCAGCGGCCAGGGGCTTCAAGAGACCCAGTACTTC. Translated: CASGQGLQETQYF.

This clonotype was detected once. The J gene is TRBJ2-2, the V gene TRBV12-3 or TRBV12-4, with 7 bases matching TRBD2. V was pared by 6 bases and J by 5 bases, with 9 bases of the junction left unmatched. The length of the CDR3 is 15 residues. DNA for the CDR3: TGTGCCAGCAGCCCGACTAGCCTCGGAACCGGGGAGCTGTTTTTT. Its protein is CASSPTSLGTGELFF.

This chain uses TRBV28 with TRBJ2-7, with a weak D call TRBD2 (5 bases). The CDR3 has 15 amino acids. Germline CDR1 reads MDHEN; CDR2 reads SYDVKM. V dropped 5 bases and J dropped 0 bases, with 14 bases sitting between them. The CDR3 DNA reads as TGTGCCAGCAGTCCCCCAGCCGGAGGCTCCTACGAGCAGTACTTC. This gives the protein CASSPPAGGSYEQYF.

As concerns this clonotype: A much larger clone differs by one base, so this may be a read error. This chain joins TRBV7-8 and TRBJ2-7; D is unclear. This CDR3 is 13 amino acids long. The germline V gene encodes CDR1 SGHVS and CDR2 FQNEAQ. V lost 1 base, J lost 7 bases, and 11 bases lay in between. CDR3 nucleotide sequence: TGTGCCAGCAGCTTAGGTCGGGTTAATGAGCAGTACTTC. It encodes CASSLGRVNEQYF.

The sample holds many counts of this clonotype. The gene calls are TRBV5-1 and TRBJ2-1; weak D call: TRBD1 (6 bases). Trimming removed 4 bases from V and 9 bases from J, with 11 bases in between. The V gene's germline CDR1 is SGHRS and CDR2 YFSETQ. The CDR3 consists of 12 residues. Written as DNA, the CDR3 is TGCGCCAGCAGCGTGGGGGCTGGTGAGCAGTTCTTC. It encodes CASSVGAGEQFF.

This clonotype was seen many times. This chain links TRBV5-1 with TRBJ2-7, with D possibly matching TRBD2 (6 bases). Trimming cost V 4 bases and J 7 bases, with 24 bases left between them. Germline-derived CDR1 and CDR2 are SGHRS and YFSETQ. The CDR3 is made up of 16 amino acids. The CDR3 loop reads CASSTGGTSLAVEQYF. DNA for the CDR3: TGCGCCAGCAGCACTGGCGGGACGTCGTTAGCGGTAGAGCAGTACTTC.

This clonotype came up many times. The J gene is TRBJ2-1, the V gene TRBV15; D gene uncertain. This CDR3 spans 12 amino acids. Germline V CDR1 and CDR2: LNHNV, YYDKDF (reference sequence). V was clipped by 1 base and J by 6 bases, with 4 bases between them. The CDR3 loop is CATSRAPNEQFF. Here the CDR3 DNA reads TGTGCCACCAGCAGAGCCCCCAATGAGCAGTTCTTC.

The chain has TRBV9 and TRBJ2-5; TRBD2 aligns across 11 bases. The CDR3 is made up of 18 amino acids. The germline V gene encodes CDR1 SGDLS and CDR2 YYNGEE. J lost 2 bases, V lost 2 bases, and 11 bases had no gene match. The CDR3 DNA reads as TGTGCCAGCAGCGTCCTCCCGGCTAGCGGGGGGACACAAGAGACCCAGTACTTC. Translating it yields CASSVLPASGGTQETQYF.

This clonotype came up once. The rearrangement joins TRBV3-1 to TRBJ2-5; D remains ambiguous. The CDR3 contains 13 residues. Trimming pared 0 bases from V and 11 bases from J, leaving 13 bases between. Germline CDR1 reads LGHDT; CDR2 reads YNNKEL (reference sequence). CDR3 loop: CASSQDSHNEQYF. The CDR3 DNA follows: TGTGCCAGCAGCCAAGATAGCCACAATGAGCAGTACTTC.

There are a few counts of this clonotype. DNA for the CDR3: TGTGCCAGCAGCCAAGATGTAACAGGGAATACTAACTATGGCTACACCTTC. This sequence encodes CASSQDVTGNTNYGYTF. The V and J genes are TRBV3-1 and TRBJ1-2; possible D gene TRBD1, 6 bases. Trimming removed 0 bases at V and 0 bases at J, with 14 bases between. The CDR3 is made up of 17 amino acids. Germline CDR1 and CDR2: LGHDT and YNNKEL (reference sequence). The whole variable domain, filled in from reference TRBV3-1 and TRBJ1-2, reads DTAVSQTPKYLVTQMGNDKSIKCEQNLGHDTMYWYKQDSKKFLKIMFSYNNKELIINETVPNRFSPKSPDKAHLNLHINSLELGDSAVYFCASSQDVTGNTNYGYTFGSGTRLTVV.

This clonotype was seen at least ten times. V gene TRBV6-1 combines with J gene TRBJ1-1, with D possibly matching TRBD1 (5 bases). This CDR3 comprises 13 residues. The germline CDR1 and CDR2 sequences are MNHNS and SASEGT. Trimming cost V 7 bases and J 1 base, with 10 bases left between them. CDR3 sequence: CASMHGGNTEAFF. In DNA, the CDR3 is TGTGCCAGCATGCACGGGGGGAACACTGAAGCTTTCTTT.

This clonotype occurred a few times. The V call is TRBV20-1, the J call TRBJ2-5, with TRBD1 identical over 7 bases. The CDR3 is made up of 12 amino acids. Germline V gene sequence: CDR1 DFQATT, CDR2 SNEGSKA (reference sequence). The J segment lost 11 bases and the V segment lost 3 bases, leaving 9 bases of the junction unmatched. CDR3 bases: TGCAGTGCTAGTAGGGACAGCTACGGACAGTACTTC. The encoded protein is CSASRDSYGQYF.